This T cell receptor beta chain was found in a study of CD8 T cells in Susac syndrome (dated by TCRdb to about 2019). A note on the overall study: Of the Susac syndrome patients who were sequenced, over five had clinically active disease and roughly 8 were in clinical remission. At blood withdrawal, Susac syndrome patients were therapy-naive, treated with corticosteroids (with IVIg additionally given to some), or treated with IVIg alone. Repertoire sequencing was used to test whether CD8+ T cell activation and differentiation in Susac syndrome was antigen driven. What the research found in general, with its limitations: In patients with Susac syndrome, the CD4+ T cell repertoire showed no detectable clonal expansion. The number of individuals in the TCR sequencing and HLA analysis was acknowledged as relatively small.

About this clonotype itself: This receptor's antigen is unknown. A junction boundary mismatches the germline segment, possibly from a read error.

Peripheral blood CD8+ and CD4+ T cells from healthy donors, Susac syndrome patients and multiple sclerosis patients were profiled using high-throughput TCR beta sequencing. The Susac syndrome patients fulfilled recently defined diagnostic criteria for definite or probable disease. CD8+ TEMRA cells were enriched by FACS, while bulk CD8+ and CD4+ T cells were purified by magnetic negative isolation. Blood was drawn into EDTA tubes, processed within 24 hours, and PBMCs were isolated by density gradient centrifugation. PBMCs intended for TCR sequencing were cryopreserved in liquid nitrogen and were subsequently thawed in a 37 degrees C water bath. The sorted or isolated CD4+, CD8+ and CD8+ TEMRA cells had a purity of 90% or higher. RNA was extracted with the RNeasy kit and about 0.5 to 1 ug was reverse transcribed using random hexamers. The immunoSEQ multiplex PCR assay, which covers 54 Vbeta and 13 Jbeta segments, was used to amplify TCR beta CDR3 regions. To correct PCR amplification bias, a synthetic template baseline was used for both primer optimization and computational correction. In the source study's methods: Only productive sequences were kept, with reads annotated to V, D and J genes according to IMGT and analyzed in immunoSEQ Analyzer. Clonality was calculated as one minus the Shannon entropy normalized by log2 of the number of productive unique sequences. For each patient and control, public and private clones were evaluated within the 100 most prevalent clones. Susac-specific clones were defined as absent from healthy and MS cohorts, approximately 1,000 published viral clones and other ImmuneACCESS disease sequences. The public sequencing data were trimmed at Q25 with fastp and processed into clonotypes with MiXCR by TCRdb, which kept only in-frame beta chains. Records with the same CDR3 protein are collapsed into one entry carrying the most frequent genes and DNA. Clone size and V and J calls follow TCRdb, not the original study. A total of around 200,000 distinct CDR3 sequences appear in this sample, roughly 94% of them only once. About 0.1% of the sample comes from the top ten.

Material for sequencing was CD4+ T cells from PBMCs. This clonotype was sampled from a human donor with Susac syndrome.

The DNA sequence follows: TGTGCCAGCTCACAGGGACAGATACGCGACTTC. It specifies CASSQGQIRDF. The rearrangement joined TRBV18 to TRBJ2-7; TRBD1 agrees with 7 junctional bases. For CDR1 and CDR2, the germline V gene lists KGHSH and LQKENI. Measured from the cysteine to the phenylalanine, the CDR3 is 11 residues long. Solely the CDR3 DNA is kept, with 33 bases framed from the first base.